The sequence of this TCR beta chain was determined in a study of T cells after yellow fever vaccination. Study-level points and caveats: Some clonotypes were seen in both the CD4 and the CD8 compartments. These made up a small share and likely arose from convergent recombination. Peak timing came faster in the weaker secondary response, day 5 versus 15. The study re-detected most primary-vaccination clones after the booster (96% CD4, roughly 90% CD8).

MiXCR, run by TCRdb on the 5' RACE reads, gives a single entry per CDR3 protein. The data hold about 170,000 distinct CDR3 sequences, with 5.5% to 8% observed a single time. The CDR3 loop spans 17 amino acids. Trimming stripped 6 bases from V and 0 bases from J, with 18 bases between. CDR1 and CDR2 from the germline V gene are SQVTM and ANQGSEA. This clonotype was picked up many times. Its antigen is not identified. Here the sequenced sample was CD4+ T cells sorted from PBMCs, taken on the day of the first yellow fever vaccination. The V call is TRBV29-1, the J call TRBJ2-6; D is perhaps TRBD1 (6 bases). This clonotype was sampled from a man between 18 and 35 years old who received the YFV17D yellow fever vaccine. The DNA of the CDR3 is TGCAGCGTCGAGGTGGGGGCGAAGAACTCTGGGGCCAACGTCCTGACTTTC. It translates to CSVEVGAKNSGANVLTF.